This T cell receptor (beta chain) was identified during a study of molecular identifiers for immune sequencing clone quantification. Across the whole study: In replicates, RNA from approximately 20,000 or 98,000 naive CD8 cells was divided five ways and four parts were sequenced. Overall study findings and caveats: Under 1% of molecules in naive cells, but over 97% of effector molecules, belonged to clones above 20 RNA copies.

MiXCR, applied by TCRdb to the PCR reads, yields one record per CDR3 protein. The table lists roughly 320,000 distinct CDR3 sequences, 24% of them singletons, with roughly 0.7% in the top ten. This clonotype was seen at least ten times. Its cognate antigen is unknown. Trimming removed 5 bases from V and 8 bases from J, with 16 bases in between. The CDR3 runs to 14 residues. Germline V gene sequence: CDR1 SGHTA, CDR2 FQGNSA. Sequencing was carried out using naive CD8+ T cells from blood, with Jurkat cell RNA spiked in. Subset indicated: FACS-sorted CD8+CD4-CCR7+CD45RA+ naive T cells. The sequence derives from a human donor in good health. Some libraries in this study had Jurkat cell RNA spiked in. V gene TRBV7-2 combines with J gene TRBJ2-4, with D perhaps TRBD1 (5 bases). The CDR3, as DNA: TGTGCCAGCAGCCCCTTCTCAGGGCGGTACATTCAGTACTTC. It encodes CASSPFSGRYIQYF. The full variable domain, in which reference TRBV7-2 and TRBJ2-4 provide the parts outside the CDR3, is GAGVSQSPSNKVTEKGKDVELRCDPISGHTALYWYRQSLGQGLEFLIYFQGNSAPDKSGLPSDRFSAERTGGSVSTLTIQRTQQEDSAVYLCASSPFSGRYIQYFGAGTRLSVL.